The 30 T cell receptor beta chains below come from one sample, sequenced in a study of immune characterization of retroperitoneal liposarcoma. TCRdb recomputed calls from the PCR reads with MiXCR, one row per CDR3 protein. The sample consists of about 10,000 distinct CDR3 sequences, around 26% of them appearing once. Input material: tumor tissue. All receptors derive from a male donor with retroperitoneal liposarcoma.

Ten or more counts support this clonotype. The J gene is TRBJ1-6, the V gene TRBV7-2, with TRBD1 as a possible D gene (5 bases). The CDR3 is made up of 16 amino acids. Trimming cost V 3 bases and J 9 bases, with 18 bases left between them. The V gene's germline CDR1 is SGHTA and CDR2 FQGNSA. The CDR3 DNA reads TGTGCCAGCAGCTTGGGAGGGGCCAGGTTTAGTTCACCCCTCCACTTT. Its translation: CASSLGGARFSSPLHF.

This clonotype has a count of ten or more. The chain has TRBV6-1 and TRBJ1-5, with D unresolved. Trimming took 3 bases from V and 7 from J, leaving 4 bases between them. This CDR3 contains 11 residues. CDR1 is MNHNS, CDR2 SASEGT, per germline. The CDR3 sequence is CASSDVQPQHF. The DNA for the CDR3 is TGTGCCAGCAGTGATGTGCAGCCCCAGCATTTT.

This clonotype was seen a handful of times. This rearrangement joins TRBV10-2 to TRBJ2-1; 7 nucleotides line up with TRBD2. Germline CDR1 and CDR2: WSHSY and SAAADI. J lost 1 base, V lost 5 bases, and 5 bases had no gene match. The CDR3 runs 15 residues. The DNA of the CDR3 is TGCGCCAGCAGTAGGCTAGCGGTTTCCTACAATGAGCAGTTCTTC. Its translation: CASSRLAVSYNEQFF.

By proportion, this clonotype is medium-sized (0.01 to 0.1%). The rearrangement links TRBV6-1 to TRBJ1-1; TRBD1 matches at 10 bases. Trimming took 1 base from V and 5 from J; bases not matched to a gene: 7. The V gene's germline CDR1 is MNHNS and CDR2 SASEGT. The CDR3 is 16 residues long. The CDR3 loop is CASSEGRGQGRTEAFF. The CDR3 DNA follows: TGTGCCAGCAGTGAAGGCAGGGGACAGGGGAGAACTGAAGCTTTCTTT.

This clonotype was seen ten or more times. This chain joins TRBV7-2 and TRBJ2-1, with TRBD2 identical over 10 bases. The junction had 13 bases not matched to a gene; V was cut back by 4 bases and J by 13 bases. Germline CDR1 reads SGHTA; CDR2 reads FQGNSA. This CDR3 contains 15 residues. The CDR3 sequence is CASSSPGLARETQFF. In DNA, the CDR3 is TGTGCCAGCAGCTCCCCGGGACTAGCGAGAGAGACCCAGTTCTTC.

This clonotype came up many times. J is TRBJ1-1 and V is TRBV6-6, with a possible D match to TRBD1 (6 bases). The V gene lost 2 bases and the J gene lost 2 bases, with 12 bases spanning the gap. The germline V gene encodes CDR1 MNHNY and CDR2 SVGAGI (reference sequence). This CDR3 spans 15 amino acids. CDR3 sequence reads: CASSYQQGFNTEAFF. Written as DNA, the CDR3 is TGTGCCAGCAGTTACCAACAGGGTTTTAACACTGAAGCTTTCTTT.

By its share, this clonotype is medium-sized (0.01 to 0.1%). DNA of the CDR3: TGTGCCAGCAGTTATACGTGGAACAATGAGCAGTACTTC. Its translation: CASSYTWNNEQYF. The chain uses TRBV6-1 and TRBJ2-1; no clear D gene. The J call is in doubt because the DNA end fits TRBJ2-7 better. The germline V gene encodes CDR1 MNHNS and CDR2 SASEGT. The CDR3 has 13 amino acids.

The rearrangement uses TRBV6-5 and TRBJ2-1; 10 nucleotides agree with TRBD2. The V gene's germline CDR1 is MNHEY and CDR2 SVGAGI. There are 16 residues in the CDR3. The trim removed 8 bases at V and 5 bases at J, leaving 12 bases unmatched. The CDR3 DNA reads as TGTGCCAGCTCTCGGTGGGCTAGCGGGAGCGACAATGAGCAGTTCTTC. This sequence encodes CASSRWASGSDNEQFF.

This clonotype is termed medium-sized. The chain carries TRBV12-3 or TRBV12-4 and TRBJ2-1, with no clear D. The CDR3 runs 13 residues. V was clipped by 5 bases and J by 10 bases, with 15 bases between them. CDR3 amino acids: CASSMDGSYEQFF. The CDR3 DNA reads TGTGCCAGCAGTATGGACGGCTCCTACGAGCAGTTCTTC.

In regard to this clonotype: This clone may be a read error of a much larger clone one base away. The rearrangement links TRBV7-4 to TRBJ2-3, with D perhaps TRBD1 (5 bases). The CDR3 covers 14 residues. Germline V gene lookup returns CDR1 SGHVT and CDR2 SQSDAQ. The CDR3 sequence is CASSLIGATGTQYF. The CDR3, as DNA: TGTGCCAGCAGCTTAATCGGAGCCACAGGTACGCAGTATTTT.

The rearrangement uses TRBV12-3 or TRBV12-4 and TRBJ2-1, with D hard to call. The end of the DNA fits TRBJ2-7 better, so the J call may be wrong. The CDR3 totals 13 residues. The CDR3 sequence: CASSLGVRNEQYF. The CDR3 nucleotides are TGTGCCAGCAGTTTAGGGGTAAGAAATGAGCAGTACTTC.

This rearrangement joins TRBV6-2 or TRBV6-3 to TRBJ1-5; the D is unclear. Germline loops: CDR1 MNHEY, CDR2 SVGEGT. V shed 5 bases and J shed 5 bases, with 4 bases lying between them. The CDR3 consists of 11 residues. The CDR3 DNA reads TGTGCCAGCAGTGATCATCAGCCCCAGCATTTT. It translates to CASSDHQPQHF.

This clonotype was counted many times. CDR3 coding DNA: TGTGCCAGCAGTTCTCGCCGGGCCGGGACAGAAGCTTTCTTT. Translated, it gives CASSSRRAGTEAFF. V is TRBV6-1 and J is TRBJ1-1, with D possibly matching TRBD1 (6 bases). Trimming pared 5 bases from V and 8 bases from J, leaving 18 bases between. CDR1 and CDR2 from the germline V gene are MNHNS and SASEGT. This CDR3 comprises 14 residues.

CDR3 bases: TGTGCCAGCAGTCCTGACGGGACTAGCGGGGGGGGGCAGTTCTTC. Amino acids: CASSPDGTSGGGQFF. The rearrangement uses TRBV6-1 and TRBJ2-1; 16 bases agree with TRBD2. This CDR3 is 15 amino acids long. Germline CDR1 and CDR2: MNHNS and SASEGT. J lost 12 bases, V lost 5 bases, and 7 bases had no gene match.

This clonotype rates as medium-sized. The gene calls are TRBV6-6 and TRBJ2-1, with D perhaps TRBD1 (5 bases). Trimming took 0 bases from V and 9 from J, leaving 12 bases between them. CDR1 is MNHNY, CDR2 SVGAGI, per germline (reference sequence). The CDR3 has 14 amino acids. DNA for the CDR3: TGTGCCAGCAGTTACTCGACAGTTAGCTTTGAGCAGTTCTTC. Protein sequence: CASSYSTVSFEQFF.

J is TRBJ2-2 and V is TRBV10-3; TRBD2 agrees at 7 bases. The CDR3 is 13 amino acids. After removal of 10 bases from V and 2 bases from J, the junction contained 4 bases not matched to a gene. Germline V gives CDR1 ENHRY, CDR2 SYGVKD. The CDR3 region has the DNA TGTGCCACGGGGACTATAAACACCGGGGAGCTGTTTTTT. It yields the protein CATGTINTGELFF.

This clonotype was observed many times. The chain is built from TRBV6-1 and TRBJ2-1, with 12 bases lining up with TRBD1. The assigned J gene may be wrong: the sequence end matches TRBJ2-7 better. The CDR3 sequence is 16 residues long. The germline gives CDR1 MNHNS, CDR2 SASEGT. The CDR3 sequence is CASSEDAGTGGDEQYF. The CDR3 DNA is TGTGCCAGCAGTGAAGACGCAGGGACAGGGGGCGACGAGCAGTACTTC.

In this sample, this clonotype turned up once. V and J are TRBV6-1 and TRBJ2-3; D gene ambiguous. TRBJ2-1 matches the DNA end more closely, so the J call is doubtful. CDR3 length equals 11 residues. CDR1 and CDR2 (germline): MNHNS, SASEGT. The CDR3 nucleotides are TGTGCCAGCAGTCCTCGGTACGAGCAGTTCTTC. Its protein is CASSPRYEQFF.

The rearrangement links TRBV6-1 to TRBJ2-2; D is unclear. Trimming removed 2 bases at V and 1 base at J, with 8 bases between. Germline values: CDR1 MNHNS, CDR2 SASEGT. The CDR3 has 15 residues. CDR3 bases: TGTGCCAGCAGTGAATACGACTGGAACACCGGGGAGCTGTTTTTT. Its protein product is CASSEYDWNTGELFF.

This clonotype showed up many times. The rearrangement uses TRBV6-6 and TRBJ2-1; D uncertain. The CDR3 sequence is 17 residues long. V was cut by 0 bases and J by 10 bases, with 22 bases left in between. Germline V gene lookup returns CDR1 MNHNY and CDR2 SVGAGI (reference sequence). CDR3 DNA sequence: TGTGCCAGCAGTTACTCGACACAGACTCAAATCCTGGCCGAGCAGTTCTTC. The encoded protein is CASSYSTQTQILAEQFF.

The V and J genes are TRBV6-1 and TRBJ2-1, with 10 nucleotides matching TRBD2. Looked up from germline, CDR1 is MNHNS and CDR2 is SASEGT. The CDR3 runs 16 residues. With V trimmed by 4 bases and J by 5 bases, 8 bases remained unmatched. The CDR3, as DNA: TGTGCCAGCAGTGCCCTGAGCGGGAGGGCCCACAATGAGCAGTTCTTC. Protein product: CASSALSGRAHNEQFF.

This chain links TRBV6-2 or TRBV6-3 with TRBJ2-5; the match to TRBD1 covers 9 bases. The J call may be wrong; the DNA end is better matched by TRBJ2-1. Germline CDR1 MNHEY, CDR2 SVGEGT. This CDR3 comprises 15 residues. CDR3 in amino acids: CASRYRGRSANEQFF. Written as DNA, the CDR3 is TGTGCCAGCAGGTACAGGGGGCGGTCGGCCAATGAGCAGTTCTTC.

This chain connects TRBV6-1 to TRBJ1-5, with a weak D call TRBD1 (5 bases). Looked up from germline, CDR1 is MNHNS and CDR2 is SASEGT. V was trimmed by 6 bases and J by 9 bases, leaving 21 bases between them. This CDR3 has 15 residues. CDR3 amino acids: CASRRTRGSKGPQHF. In DNA, the CDR3 is TGTGCCAGCAGGCGTACTCGGGGCTCTAAGGGGCCCCAGCATTTT.

By its share, this clonotype is medium-sized (0.01 to 0.1%). V usage is TRBV6-1 and J usage is TRBJ2-6; D is undetermined. The CDR3 extends over 14 amino acids. V was shortened by 10 bases and J by 0 bases, with 10 bases between the two germline ends. The germline V gene encodes CDR1 MNHNS and CDR2 SASEGT. The DNA of the CDR3 is TGTGCCACCCCCTATGCCTCTGGGGCCAACGTCCTGACTTTC. This sequence encodes CATPYASGANVLTF.

This clonotype has at least ten counts. The rearrangement uses TRBV6-1 and TRBJ2-5, with TRBD2 identical over 12 bases. The CDR3 spans 15 residues. Germline CDR1 MNHNS, CDR2 SASEGT. J was trimmed by 5 bases and V by 3 bases; bases with no gene match: 4. This CDR3 is CASSDLAGGQETQYF. CDR3 nucleotide sequence: TGTGCCAGCAGTGACCTAGCGGGGGGGCAGGAGACCCAGTACTTC.

This clonotype showed up many times. This sequence joins TRBV6-8 and TRBJ2-2, with TRBD1 matching over 12 bases. In germline, CDR1 is MNHGY, CDR2 SAAAGT. V lost 6 bases to trimming and J lost 3 bases; unmatched junction nucleotides: 14. This CDR3 contains 19 residues. CDR3 bases: TGTGCCAGCAGCCCTCCGGGACAGGGGGCGCTTATGGACACCGGGGAGCTGTTTTTT. Its protein product is CASSPPGQGALMDTGELFF.

This clonotype was recorded only once. V and J are TRBV12-3 or TRBV12-4 and TRBJ2-5; 7 positions agree with TRBD1. The junction had 9 bases not matched to a gene; V was cut back by 6 bases and J by 5 bases. This CDR3 has 14 amino acids. The CDR3 sequence: CASSLLRGQETQYF. The DNA for the CDR3 is TGTGCCAGCAGCCTACTGAGGGGGCAGGAGACCCAGTACTTC.

This clonotype has a handful of counts. A much larger clone sits a single nucleotide away, making a read error possible. The chain joins TRBV7-8 to TRBJ2-1; 9 nucleotides align to TRBD1. After removal of 3 bases from V and 0 bases from J, the junction contained 0 bases not matched to a gene. CDR1 SGHVS and CDR2 FQNEAQ come from the germline V gene. The CDR3 spans 15 residues. This chain's CDR3 is CASSLTGGSYNEQFF. CDR3 DNA sequence: TGTGCCAGCAGCTTGACAGGGGGCTCCTACAATGAGCAGTTCTTC.

The chain has TRBV24-1 and TRBJ2-3, with D possibly being TRBD2 (5 bases). The CDR3 length is 15 residues. V was trimmed by 4 bases and J by 7 bases, leaving 17 bases between them. Germline values: CDR1 KGHDR, CDR2 SFDVKD. CDR3: CATSDTRSGLHTQYF. The CDR3 DNA is TGTGCCACCAGTGACACAAGGTCGGGGTTGCATACGCAGTATTTT.

This clonotype was seen at least ten times. The chain carries TRBV7-2 and TRBJ2-1, with 13 bases fitting TRBD2. Germline assignment: CDR1 SGHTA and CDR2 FQGNSA. The CDR3 has 18 amino acids. V dropped 7 bases and J dropped 13; count of bases not matched to a gene: 22. CDR3 residues: CASMLGTSGIAGGETQFF. CDR3 coding DNA: TGTGCCAGCATGCTCGGGACTAGCGGGATCGCGGGGGGGGAGACCCAGTTCTTC.